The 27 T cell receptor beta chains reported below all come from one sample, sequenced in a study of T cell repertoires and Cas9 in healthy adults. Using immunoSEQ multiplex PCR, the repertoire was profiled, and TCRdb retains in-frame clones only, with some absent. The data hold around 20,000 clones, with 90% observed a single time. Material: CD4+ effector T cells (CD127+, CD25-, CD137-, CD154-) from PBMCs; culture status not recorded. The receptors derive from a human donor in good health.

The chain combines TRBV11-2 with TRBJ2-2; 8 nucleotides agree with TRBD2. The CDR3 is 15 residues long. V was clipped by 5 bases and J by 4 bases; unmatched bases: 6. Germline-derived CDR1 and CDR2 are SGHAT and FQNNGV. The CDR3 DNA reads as TGTGCCAGCAGCGAATCGGGGGGGCGCACCGGGGAGCTGTTTTTT. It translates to CASSESGGRTGELFF.

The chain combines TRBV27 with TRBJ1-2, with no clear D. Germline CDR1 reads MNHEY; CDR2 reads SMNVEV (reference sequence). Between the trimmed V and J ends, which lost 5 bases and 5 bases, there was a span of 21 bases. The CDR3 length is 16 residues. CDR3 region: CASSPLRRVGYYGYTF. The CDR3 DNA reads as TGTGCCAGCAGTCCCCTTCGGCGGGTCGGGTATTATGGCTACACCTTC.

The DNA of the CDR3 is TGTGCCAGTAGTATCCGGGACAGGGGATCGATGAACACTGAAGCTTTCTTT. It specifies CASSIRDRGSMNTEAFF. The genes are TRBV19 and TRBJ1-1; 10 positions match TRBD1. This CDR3 has 17 amino acids. Per germline, CDR1 LNHDA and CDR2 SQIVND (reference sequence). V dropped 3 bases and J dropped 0; count of bases not matched to a gene: 7.

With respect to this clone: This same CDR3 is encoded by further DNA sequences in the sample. CDR3 protein: CASSYGAGTNTEAFF. As DNA, the CDR3 is TGTGCCAGCAGTTACGGCGCAGGGACGAACACTGAAGCTTTCTTT. The V call is TRBV6-6, the J call TRBJ1-1; TRBD1 is a possible D gene (5 bases). The CDR3 has 15 amino acids. V was clipped by 2 bases and J by 1 base, with 11 bases between them. Germline-derived CDR1 and CDR2 are MNHNY and SVGAGI (reference sequence).

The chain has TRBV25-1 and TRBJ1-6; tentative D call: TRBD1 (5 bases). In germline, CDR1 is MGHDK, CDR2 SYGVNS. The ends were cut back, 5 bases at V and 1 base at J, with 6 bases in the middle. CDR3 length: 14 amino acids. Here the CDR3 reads CASSRGSYNSPLHF. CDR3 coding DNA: TGTGCCAGCAGTAGGGGATCCTATAATTCACCCCTCCACTTT.

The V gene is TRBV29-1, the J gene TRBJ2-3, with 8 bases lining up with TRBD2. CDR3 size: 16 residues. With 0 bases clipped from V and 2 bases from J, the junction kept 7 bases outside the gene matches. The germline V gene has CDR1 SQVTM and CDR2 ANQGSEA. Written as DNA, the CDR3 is TGCAGCGTTGAAGACGGGGGAGCGGGGGCCACAGATACGCAGTATTTT. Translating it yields CSVEDGGAGATDTQYF.

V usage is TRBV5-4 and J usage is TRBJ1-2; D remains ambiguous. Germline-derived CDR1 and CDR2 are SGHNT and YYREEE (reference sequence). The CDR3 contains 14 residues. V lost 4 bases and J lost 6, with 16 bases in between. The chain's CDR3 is CASSNITRRHGYTF. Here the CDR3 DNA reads TGTGCCAGCAGCAATATAACACGCCGCCATGGCTACACCTTC.

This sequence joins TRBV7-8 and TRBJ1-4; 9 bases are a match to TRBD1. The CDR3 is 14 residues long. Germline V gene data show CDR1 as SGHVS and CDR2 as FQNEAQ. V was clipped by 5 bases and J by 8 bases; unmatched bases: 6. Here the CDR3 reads CASSPDRGGEKLFF. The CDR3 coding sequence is TGTGCCAGCAGCCCGGACAGGGGAGGCGAAAAACTGTTTTTT.

The CDR3 region is CASSVGPSSGQSYSPLHF. DNA for the CDR3: TGTGCCAGCAGCGTAGGGCCATCTTCGGGGCAGTCTTATTCACCCCTCCACTTT. This chain connects TRBV9 to TRBJ1-6; D may be TRBD1 (5 bases). The germline V gene encodes CDR1 SGDLS and CDR2 YYNGEE. The CDR3 is 18 residues long. Trimming took off 0 bases at V and 8 bases at J, with 21 bases between the two ends.

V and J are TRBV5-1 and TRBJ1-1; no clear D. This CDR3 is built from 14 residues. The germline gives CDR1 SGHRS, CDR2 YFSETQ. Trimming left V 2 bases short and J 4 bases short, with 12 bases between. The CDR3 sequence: CASSFDGITTEAFF. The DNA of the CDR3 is TGCGCCAGCAGCTTTGACGGCATCACCACTGAAGCTTTCTTT.

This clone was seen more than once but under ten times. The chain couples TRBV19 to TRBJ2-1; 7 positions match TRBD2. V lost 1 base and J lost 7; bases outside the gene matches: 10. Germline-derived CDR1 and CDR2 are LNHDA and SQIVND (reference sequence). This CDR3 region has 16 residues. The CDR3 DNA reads TGTGCCAGTAGTATAGGGACACGGGGGGTGGTGAATGAGCAGTTCTTC. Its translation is CASSIGTRGVVNEQFF.

The CDR3 DNA follows: TGTGCCAGCAGCTCATTTCCAGATACGCAGTATTTT. Protein product: CASSSFPDTQYF. V and J are TRBV7-2 and TRBJ2-3; D ambiguous. The CDR3 runs 12 residues. The V end was cut by 4 bases, the J end by 4 bases, with 6 bases between. Germline values: CDR1 SGHTA, CDR2 FQGNSA.

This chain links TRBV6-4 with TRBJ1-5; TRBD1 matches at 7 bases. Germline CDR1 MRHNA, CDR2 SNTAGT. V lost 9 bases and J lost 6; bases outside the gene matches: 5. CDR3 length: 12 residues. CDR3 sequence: CARTGTPQPQHF. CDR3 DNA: TGTGCCAGGACAGGGACCCCTCAGCCCCAGCATTTT.

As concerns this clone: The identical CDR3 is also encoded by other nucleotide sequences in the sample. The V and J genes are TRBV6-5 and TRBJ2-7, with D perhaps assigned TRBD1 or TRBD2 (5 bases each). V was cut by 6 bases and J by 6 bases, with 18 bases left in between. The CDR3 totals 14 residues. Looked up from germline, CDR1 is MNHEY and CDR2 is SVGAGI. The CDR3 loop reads CASSSGTGVREQYF. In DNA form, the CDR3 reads TGTGCCAGCAGCTCCGGGACGGGCGTTCGCGAGCAGTACTTC.

The CDR3 nucleotides read TGTGCCAGCTTCACAGGGGAGAAAGCGCCTGAAGCTTTCTTT. Protein sequence: CASFTGEKAPEAFF. The chain employs TRBV6-6 and TRBJ1-1, with 7 bases aligning to TRBD1. J was trimmed by 6 bases and V by 8 bases; bases with no gene match: 12. Looked up from germline, CDR1 is MNHNY and CDR2 is SVGAGI (reference sequence). The CDR3 consists of 14 residues.

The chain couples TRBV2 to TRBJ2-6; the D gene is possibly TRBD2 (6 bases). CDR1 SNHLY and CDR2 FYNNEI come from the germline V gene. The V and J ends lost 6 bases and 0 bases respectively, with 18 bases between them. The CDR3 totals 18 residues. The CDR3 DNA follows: TGTGCCAGCAGCATGGGGCAGGGAGGCCTCTCTGGGGCCAACGTCCTGACTTTC. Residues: CASSMGQGGLSGANVLTF. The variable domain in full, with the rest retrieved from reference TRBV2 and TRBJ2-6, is EPEVTQTPSHQVTQMGQEVILRCVPISNHLYFYWYRQILGQKVEFLVSFYNNEISEKSEIFDDQFSVERPDGSNFTLKIRSTKLEDSAMYFCASSMGQGGLSGANVLTFGAGSRLTVL.

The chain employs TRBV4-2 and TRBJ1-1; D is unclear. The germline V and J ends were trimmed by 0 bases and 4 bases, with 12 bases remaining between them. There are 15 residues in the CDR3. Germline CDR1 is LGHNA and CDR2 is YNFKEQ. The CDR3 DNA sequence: TGTGCCAGCAGCCAAGAGATGGGATTCCGCACTGAAGCTTTCTTT. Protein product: CASSQEMGFRTEAFF.

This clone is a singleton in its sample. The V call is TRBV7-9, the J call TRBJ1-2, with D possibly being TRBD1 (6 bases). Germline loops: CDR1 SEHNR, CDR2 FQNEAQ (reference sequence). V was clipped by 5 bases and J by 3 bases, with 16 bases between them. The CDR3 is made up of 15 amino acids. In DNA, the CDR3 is TGTGCCAGCAGCCGGGGGGCGGCCCCCCACTATGGCTACACCTTC. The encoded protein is CASSRGAAPHYGYTF.

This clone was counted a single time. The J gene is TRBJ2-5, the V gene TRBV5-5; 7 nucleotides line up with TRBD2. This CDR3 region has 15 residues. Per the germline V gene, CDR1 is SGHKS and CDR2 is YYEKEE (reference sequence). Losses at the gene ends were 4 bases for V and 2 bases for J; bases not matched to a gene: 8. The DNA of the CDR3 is TGTGCCAGCAGCCCCGGTGGGGGGGAACAAGAGACCCAGTACTTC. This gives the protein CASSPGGGEQETQYF.

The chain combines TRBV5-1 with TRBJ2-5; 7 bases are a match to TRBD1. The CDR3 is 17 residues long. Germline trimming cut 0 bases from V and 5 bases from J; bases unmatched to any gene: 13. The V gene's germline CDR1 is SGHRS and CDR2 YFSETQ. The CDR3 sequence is CASSLGLTGDLGETQYF. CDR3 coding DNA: TGCGCCAGCAGCTTGGGACTTACAGGGGATCTCGGGGAGACCCAGTACTTC.

The CDR3 DNA follows: TGCAGCATTAACAGGGGAGGTGCGGATACGCAGTATTTT. This gives the protein CSINRGGADTQYF. V usage is TRBV29-1 and J usage is TRBJ2-3; weak D call: TRBD1 (7 bases). The CDR3 runs to 13 residues. Germline CDR1 SQVTM, CDR2 ANQGSEA. Trimming removed 8 bases at V and 6 bases at J, with 18 bases between.

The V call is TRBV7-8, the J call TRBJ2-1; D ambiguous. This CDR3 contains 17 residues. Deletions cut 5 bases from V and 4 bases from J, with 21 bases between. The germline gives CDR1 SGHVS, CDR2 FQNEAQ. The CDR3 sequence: CASSTLPRRIQYNEQFF. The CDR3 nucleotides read TGTGCCAGCAGCACCCTACCGCGACGGATTCAATACAATGAGCAGTTCTTC.

As DNA, the CDR3 is TGTGCCAGCAGCGACCGGAGGGACTTAAGCTCCTACGAGCAGTACTTC. Protein product: CASSDRRDLSSYEQYF. The chain combines TRBV7-8 with TRBJ2-7; TRBD2 might be the D (6 bases). The CDR3 runs to 16 residues. Trimming shortened V by 5 bases and J by 0 bases, and 17 bases separated the two germline ends. Germline CDR1 is SGHVS and CDR2 is FQNEAQ.

The CDR3 sequence: CASSSDFTGGGETQYF. The CDR3 DNA follows: TGTGCCAGCAGCTCCGACTTTACAGGGGGCGGTGAGACCCAGTACTTC. The chain employs TRBV7-2 and TRBJ2-5, with 9 bases aligning to TRBD1. V was pared by 4 bases and J by 5 bases, with 11 bases of the junction left unmatched. In germline, CDR1 is SGHTA, CDR2 FQGNSA. There are 16 residues in the CDR3.

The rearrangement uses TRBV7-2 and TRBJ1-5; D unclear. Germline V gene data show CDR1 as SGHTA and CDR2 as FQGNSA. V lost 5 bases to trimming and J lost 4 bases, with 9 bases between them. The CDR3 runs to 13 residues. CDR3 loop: CASSQDRNQPQHF. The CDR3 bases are TGTGCCAGCAGCCAGGACCGTAATCAGCCCCAGCATTTT.

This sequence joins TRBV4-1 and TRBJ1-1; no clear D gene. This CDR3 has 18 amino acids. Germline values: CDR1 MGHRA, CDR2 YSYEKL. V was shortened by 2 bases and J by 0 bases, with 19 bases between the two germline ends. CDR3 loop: CASSQWFSVRALNTEAFF. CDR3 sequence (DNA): TGCGCCAGCAGCCAATGGTTTTCGGTTCGGGCTTTGAACACTGAAGCTTTCTTT.

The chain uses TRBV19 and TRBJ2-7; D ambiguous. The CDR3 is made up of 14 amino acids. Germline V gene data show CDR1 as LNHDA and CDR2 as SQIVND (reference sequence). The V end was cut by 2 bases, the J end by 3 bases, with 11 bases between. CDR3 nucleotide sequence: TGTGCCAGTAGTATATCCCTTAGCAGCTACGAGCAGTACTTC. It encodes CASSISLSSYEQYF.